A single sample is the source of the 12 T cell receptor beta chains below, sequenced in a study of cytomegalovirus exposure and HLA in healthy donors. This table comes from immunoSEQ multiplex PCR, and its TCRdb copy is limited to in-frame clones, with some not included. The profile shows fewer than 70,000 clones, 90% of them singletons. Sequenced sample: PBMCs. These receptors were collected from a man aged 18 to 30 in good health and CMV-seronegative.

V is TRBV6-6 and J is TRBJ2-1; 14 positions match TRBD2. Trimming took 0 bases from V and 12 from J; bases not matched to a gene: 4. The CDR3 sequence is 15 residues long. CDR1 is MNHNY, CDR2 SVGAGI, per germline (reference sequence). The CDR3 spells CASSYSTSGGGGQFF. DNA for the CDR3: TGTGCCAGCAGTTACTCGACTAGCGGGGGGGGCGGGCAGTTCTTC.

The gene calls are TRBV7-8 and TRBJ2-1, with TRBD1 matching 9 bases. CDR3 length equals 16 residues. Per the germline V gene, CDR1 is SGHVS and CDR2 is FQNEAQ. V lost 5 bases and J lost 3; bases outside the gene matches: 8. CDR3 sequence reads: CASSKRDRADYNEQFF. The CDR3 DNA reads as TGTGCCAGCAGCAAACGGGACAGGGCGGACTACAATGAGCAGTTCTTC.

This clone was observed once. The genes are TRBV15 and TRBJ1-2; no clear D gene. Germline CDR1 is LNHNV and CDR2 is YYDKDF (reference sequence). With 0 bases removed from V and 4 bases from J, the gap between germline ends came to 15 bases. The CDR3 sequence is 16 residues long. Here the CDR3 DNA reads TGTGCCACCAGCAGAGATATAAGCGACGGCCCCTATGGCTACACCTTC. Protein: CATSRDISDGPYGYTF.

The J gene is TRBJ1-1, the V gene TRBV2; D might be TRBD1 (5 bases). The CDR3 totals 14 residues. Trimming stripped 6 bases from V and 1 base from J, with 12 bases between. CDR1 SNHLY and CDR2 FYNNEI come from the germline V gene. The CDR3 loop reads CASRYTRENTEAFF. CDR3 coding DNA: TGTGCCAGCAGATATACCAGGGAGAACACTGAAGCTTTCTTT. The variable domain in full, completed from reference TRBV2 and TRBJ1-1, reads EPEVTQTPSHQVTQMGQEVILRCVPISNHLYFYWYRQILGQKVEFLVSFYNNEISEKSEIFDDQFSVERPDGSNFTLKIRSTKLEDSAMYFCASRYTRENTEAFFGQGTRLTVV.

The chain uses TRBV28 and TRBJ1-2, with a possible D match to TRBD1 (5 bases). V was shortened by 5 bases and J by 3 bases, with 13 bases between the two germline ends. Germline-derived CDR1 and CDR2 are MDHEN and SYDVKM. This CDR3 spans 14 amino acids. CDR3 sequence reads: CASSRGGVDYGYTF. The CDR3 nucleotides read TGTGCCAGCAGTCGGGGGGGGGTGGACTATGGCTACACCTTC.

The chain uses TRBV28 and TRBJ1-2; no clear D. The V and J ends lost 4 bases and 3 bases respectively, with 3 bases between them. Germline CDR1 and CDR2: MDHEN and SYDVKM. The CDR3 is made up of 11 amino acids. CDR3 in amino acids: CASSSDYGYTF. The CDR3 DNA reads as TGTGCCAGCAGTTCTGACTATGGCTACACCTTC.

The chain combines TRBV5-1 with TRBJ2-2; the D is unclear. Germline V gene data show CDR1 as SGHRS and CDR2 as YFSETQ. This CDR3 is built from 13 residues. Trimming stripped 0 bases from V and 6 bases from J, with 6 bases between. Written as DNA, the CDR3 is TGCGCCAGCAGCTTGGGCTATGCCGGGGAGCTGTTTTTT. It is translated as CASSLGYAGELFF. Complete variable domain (other parts from reference TRBV5-1 and TRBJ2-2): KAGVTQTPRYLIKTRGQQVTLSCSPISGHRSVSWYQQTPGQGLQFLFEYFSETQRNKGNFPGRFSGRQFSNSRSEMNVSTLELGDSALYLCASSLGYAGELFFGEGSRLTVL.

This chain links TRBV28 with TRBJ1-1; weak D call: TRBD1 (6 bases). Trimming removed 2 bases from V and 0 bases from J, with 10 bases in between. The germline V gene has CDR1 MDHEN and CDR2 SYDVKM. This CDR3 region has 15 residues. Written as DNA, the CDR3 is TGTGCCAGCAGTTTAACAGGGTTCGTGAACACTGAAGCTTTCTTT. Translation gives CASSLTGFVNTEAFF.

The V and J genes are TRBV4-2 and TRBJ2-7; TRBD2 might be the D (5 bases). Germline V CDR1 and CDR2: LGHNA, YNFKEQ. This CDR3 has 15 amino acids. Trimming cost V 1 base and J 6 bases, with 16 bases left between them. Here the CDR3 DNA reads TGTGCCAGCAGCCAAGGTAGAGGGTTATCAAGCGAGCAGTACTTC. Protein: CASSQGRGLSSEQYF.

The chain has TRBV5-1 and TRBJ2-5, with TRBD2 matching over 9 bases. CDR3 length equals 17 residues. After removal of 4 bases from V and 4 bases from J, the junction contained 14 bases not matched to a gene. Germline V gene sequence: CDR1 SGHRS, CDR2 YFSETQ. The CDR3: CASSPPLEAGGGETQYF. The CDR3, as DNA: TGCGCCAGCAGCCCCCCTCTCGAAGCGGGAGGAGGAGAGACCCAGTACTTC.

This sequence joins TRBV18 and TRBJ2-2, with D possibly matching TRBD1 (6 bases). Germline CDR1 and CDR2: KGHSH and LQKENI. The CDR3 loop spans 14 amino acids. Trimming removed 3 bases at V and 6 bases at J, with 11 bases between. The CDR3 nucleotides read TGTGCCAGCTCACCGGACCGGACAGCCGGGGAGCTGTTTTTT. Its translation: CASSPDRTAGELFF.

J is TRBJ2-1 and V is TRBV28; 13 bases map to TRBD2. V lost 6 bases, J lost 7 bases, and 6 bases stayed unmatched. CDR1 is MDHEN and CDR2 is SYDVKM in the germline V gene. The CDR3 is 15 amino acids. The DNA for the CDR3 is TGTGCCAGCAGCCGGACTAGCGGGAGTTGGAATGAGCAGTTCTTC. It translates to CASSRTSGSWNEQFF.